This T cell receptor (beta chain) was documented in a study of T cells in tumors after PD-1 blockade. Study as a whole: During anti-PD-1 treatment, some patients continued daily vismodegib 150 mg.

Profiling relied on immunoSEQ multiplex PCR, and the TCRdb table lists in-frame clones only, not all of them. The table records tens of thousands of clones, more than 70% of them present only once. The CDR3 runs 14 residues. Between the trimmed V and J ends, which lost 0 bases and 2 bases, there was a span of 6 bases. Germline V lookup: CDR1 PRHDT, CDR2 FYEKMQ (reference sequence). Tumor or blood genomic DNA was sequenced, with inputs of roughly 550 ng to 6,500 ng. This specimen was PBMCs, taken before anti-PD-1 treatment. The V call is TRBV13, the J call TRBJ2-3; D unresolved. The receptor comes from a human donor with basal cell carcinoma. The CDR3 sequence is CASSLGAYTDTQYF. The CDR3 coding sequence is TGTGCCAGCAGCTTAGGCGCTTACACAGATACGCAGTATTTT.